What follows is one T cell receptor (beta chain) and its context. Germline lookup yields CDR1 SGHVS and CDR2 FQNEAQ. The CDR3 covers 12 residues. Per individual sample, eight separate reactions were used to make cDNA. With the 5' RACE reads reprocessed, TCRdb shows one record per CDR3 protein and no DNA. Seen in this sample are some 440,000 distinct CDR3 sequences; the ten most common clones hold 2.4%. The sample belongs to a study of monozygotic twins with inflammatory bowel disease. This rearrangement joins TRBV7-8 to TRBJ1-1; the TCRdb call, TRBD1, lacks DNA for checking. The specimen was blood. The source is a human donor with ulcerative colitis or Crohn's disease, or a healthy co-twin of an affected twin (not recorded which). The CDR3 protein is CASSRPGTEAFF.